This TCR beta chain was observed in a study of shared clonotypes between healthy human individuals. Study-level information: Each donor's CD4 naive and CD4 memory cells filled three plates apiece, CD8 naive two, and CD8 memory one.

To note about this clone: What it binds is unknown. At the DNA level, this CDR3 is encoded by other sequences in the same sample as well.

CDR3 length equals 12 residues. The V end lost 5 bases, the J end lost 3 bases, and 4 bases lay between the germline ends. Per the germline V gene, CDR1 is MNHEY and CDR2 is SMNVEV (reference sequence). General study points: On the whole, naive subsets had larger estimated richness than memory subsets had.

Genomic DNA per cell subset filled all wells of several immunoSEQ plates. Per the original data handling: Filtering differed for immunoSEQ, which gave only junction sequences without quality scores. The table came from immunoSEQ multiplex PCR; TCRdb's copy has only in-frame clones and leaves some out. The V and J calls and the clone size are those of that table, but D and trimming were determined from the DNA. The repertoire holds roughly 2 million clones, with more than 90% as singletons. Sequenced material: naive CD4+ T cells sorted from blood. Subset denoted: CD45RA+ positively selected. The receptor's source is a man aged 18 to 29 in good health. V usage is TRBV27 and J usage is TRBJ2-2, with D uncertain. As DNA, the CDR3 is TGTGCCAGCAGTCTCTACACCGGGGAGCTGTTTTTT. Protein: CASSLYTGELFF.